This record concerns one T cell receptor (beta chain) sequence. What it recognizes is unknown. CDR3 length: 15 residues. Per germline, CDR1 KGHSH and CDR2 LQKENI. The trim removed 2 bases at V and 2 bases at J, leaving 3 bases unmatched. The sample belongs to a study of vaccination and CD4 T cells after COVID-19. The treatment: approximately nine-day PBMC culture with coronavirus spike peptide pools or control peptides (ViraFEST assay). Oncomine TCR Beta short-read sequencing was applied to DNA from cultured CD4+ T cells. Once CD4+ T cells had been cultured, genomic DNA was extracted from them. TCRdb called the PCR reads again in MiXCR, with one record for every CDR3 protein. Of over 9,500 distinct CDR3 sequences listed, roughly three quarters are singletons.

Sample: CD4+ T cells from blood, cultured in vitro. This receptor was obtained from a human donor who had recovered from COVID-19. The rearrangement joins TRBV18 to TRBJ2-7; 10 nucleotides align to TRBD2. CDR3 loop: CASSPSSGGPYEQYF. The CDR3 DNA sequence: TGTGCCAGCTCACCATCTAGCGGGGGACCCTACGAGCAGTACTTC.